The clone carrying this T cell receptor (beta chain) turned up a few times. The data are from a study of somatic mutations in cytotoxic T cells in rheumatoid arthritis. TCRdb's copy holds only in-frame clones and misses some; the assay was immunoSEQ multiplex PCR. Of about 11,000 clones listed, 74% were seen once; the top ten hold roughly a tenth. Trimming took 8 bases from V and 7 from J, leaving 12 bases between them. The germline gives CDR1 SEHNR, CDR2 FQNEAQ (reference sequence). The CDR3 spans 11 residues. The chain recombines TRBV7-9 with TRBJ2-7, with D unclear. The sample consisted of CD8+ T cells sorted from blood. The sequence came from a man between 65 and 85 years old in good health. The CDR3 coding sequence is TGTGCCAGCTCCACTTCTGGGGAGCAGTACTTC. As protein: CASSTSGEQYF.